Listed below are T cell receptor beta chains from one sample, sequenced in a study of shared clonotypes between healthy human individuals. Produced via immunoSEQ multiplex PCR; TCRdb's table is partial and in-frame only. The table has more than 2,000,000 clones, approximately 92% seen once. The source material was naive CD4+ T cells sorted from blood. Source of these receptors: a young man in good health. The CDR3 runs from the conserved cysteine through the conserved F or W. Each record gives: clone size, V gene, J gene, D gene, CDR3 protein, CDR3 DNA. The D gene is left open where the match is weak. A row's size may be missing; if present it is once, few, many or a size class.

few	TRBV29-1	TRBJ1-1	-	CSVTSWNTEAFF	TGCAGCGTTACCTCCTGGAACACTGAAGCTTTCTTT
few	TRBV29-1	TRBJ1-4	TRBD1	CSVRQGTGNEKLFF	TGCAGCGTTAGGCAAGGGACAGGGAATGAAAAACTGTTTTTT
-	TRBV6-5	TRBJ1-1	-	CASRLRIRGNTEAFF	TGTGCCAGCAGGCTACGGATCAGGGGGAACACTGAAGCTTTCTTT
-	TRBV6-1	TRBJ2-5	-	CASSAGASGVQETQYF	TGTGCCAGCAGTGCAGGGGCTAGCGGAGTCCAAGAGACCCAGTACTTC
-	TRBV7-2	TRBJ1-4	-	CASSLAAGLGEKLFF	TGTGCCAGCAGCTTAGCTGCAGGGCTCGGTGAAAAACTGTTTTTT
-	TRBV6-5	TRBJ1-5	-	CASSRDSFQPQHF	TGTGCCAGCAGCCGAGACAGTTTTCAGCCCCAGCATTTT
-	TRBV30	TRBJ2-7	TRBD1	CAWNPGQGRYEQYF	TGTGCCTGGAACCCGGGACAGGGGAGATACGAGCAGTACTTC
-	TRBV19	TRBJ1-3	TRBD1	CASNPGTGYSGNTIYF	TGTGCCAGTAATCCCGGGACAGGGTATTCTGGAAACACCATATATTTT
-	TRBV5-4	TRBJ2-5	TRBD2	CASSLGGLAGGQETQYF	TGTGCCAGCAGCTTGGGTGGACTAGCGGGGGGGCAGGAGACCCAGTACTTC
-	TRBV7-9	TRBJ2-2	-	CASSLPGPGELFF	TGTGCCAGCAGCTTGCCAGGTCCCGGGGAGCTGTTTTTT
-	TRBV15	TRBJ1-2	TRBD1	CATSRDPSLTGRPSFYGYTF	TGTGCCACCAGCAGAGATCCGTCCCTGACAGGGAGGCCCTCGTTCTATGGCTACACCTTC
-	TRBV23-1	TRBJ2-5	-	CASKAGETQYF	TGCGCCAGCAAGGCGGGGGAGACCCAGTACTTC
-	TRBV28	TRBJ1-6	-	CASSYPTAYNSPLHF	TGTGCCAGCAGTTACCCGACAGCGTATAATTCACCCCTCCACTTT
-	TRBV25-1	TRBJ1-2	TRBD1	CASSELQGVDYGYTF	TGTGCCAGCAGTGAATTGCAGGGGGTGGACTATGGCTACACCTTC
-	TRBV5-1	TRBJ1-2	TRBD1	CASSFGTGPDYGYTF	TGCGCCAGCAGCTTTGGGACAGGGCCCGACTATGGCTACACCTTC
-	TRBV14	TRBJ2-5	-	CASSQGRLWVKETQYF	TGTGCCAGCAGCCAAGGCCGTTTATGGGTAAAGGAGACCCAGTACTTC
-	TRBV7-2	TRBJ2-3	TRBD2	CASSPGGASTDTQYF	TGTGCCAGCAGCCCGGGGGGGGCTAGCACAGATACGCAGTATTTT
-	TRBV29-1	TRBJ1-2	TRBD1	CSVGGGQWNYGYTF	TGCAGCGTTGGGGGGGGACAGTGGAACTATGGCTACACCTTC
-	TRBV4-1	TRBJ2-3	-	CASSPDTRTDTQYF	TGCGCCAGCAGCCCAGACACTCGCACAGATACGCAGTATTTT
-	TRBV10-3	TRBJ2-1	-	CAIKPGDGIRNEQFF	TGTGCCATCAAGCCTGGGGACGGTATACGCAATGAGCAGTTCTTC
-	TRBV7-8	TRBJ2-2	TRBD2	CASSLVGLAGTGELFF	TGTGCCAGCAGCTTAGTTGGACTAGCGGGTACCGGGGAGCTGTTTTTT
once	TRBV5-6	TRBJ2-1	TRBD2	CASSLQGLAGATNEQFF	TGTGCCAGCAGCCTCCAGGGACTAGCGGGAGCTACCAATGAGCAGTTCTTC
-	TRBV19	TRBJ1-1	-	CASSATTNTEAFF	TGTGCCAGTAGTGCAACAACTAACACTGAAGCTTTCTTT
-	TRBV7-2	TRBJ2-5	-	CASLRDLGETQYF	TGTGCCAGCCTAAGGGACTTGGGAGAGACCCAGTACTTC
-	TRBV5-4	TRBJ2-5	TRBD1	CASSSPGQGETQYF	TGTGCCAGCAGCTCCCCGGGACAGGGGGAGACCCAGTACTTC
-	TRBV7-9	TRBJ2-3	-	CASTFGESGQYF	TGTGCCAGCACCTTCGGCGAAAGCGGGCAGTATTTT
-	TRBV29-1	TRBJ2-7	TRBD1	CSVARGTSEQYF	TGCAGCGTTGCCAGGGGGACGAGCGAGCAGTACTTC
-	TRBV10-1	TRBJ2-3	-	CASSGGSSTDTQYF	TGCGCCAGCAGTGGGGGTTCTAGCACAGATACGCAGTATTTT
-	TRBV19	TRBJ1-3	-	CASSIPGSPSGNTIYF	TGTGCCAGTAGTATCCCAGGGTCTCCCTCTGGAAACACCATATATTTT
-	TRBV10-3	TRBJ2-1	TRBD2	CAISIRPQAGGDNEQFF	TGTGCCATCAGTATTCGTCCCCAGGCGGGAGGGGACAATGAGCAGTTCTTC
-	TRBV11-2	TRBJ1-2	TRBD1	CASSSGTGGWNYGYTF	TGTGCCAGCAGCTCTGGTACAGGGGGCTGGAACTATGGCTACACCTTC
-	TRBV11-2	TRBJ2-2	TRBD1	CASSLAGGKNTGELFF	TGTGCCAGCAGCTTAGCAGGGGGCAAAAACACCGGGGAGCTGTTTTTT
-	TRBV5-1	TRBJ1-1	TRBD1	CASSAGQGGFTEAFF	TGCGCCAGCAGCGCCGGACAGGGAGGGTTCACTGAAGCTTTCTTT
-	TRBV7-9	TRBJ1-2	-	CASSFLGNYGYTF	TGTGCCAGCAGCTTTCTCGGGAACTATGGCTACACCTTC
-	TRBV5-6	TRBJ2-5	-	CASSPPGNLETQYF	TGTGCCAGCAGCCCACCGGGGAATCTTGAGACCCAGTACTTC
-	TRBV18	TRBJ1-5	-	CASSKGGGNQPQHF	TGTGCCAGCTCAAAAGGCGGCGGCAATCAGCCCCAGCATTTT
-	TRBV6-6	TRBJ2-7	TRBD2	CASSSSGGSYEQYF	TGTGCCAGCAGTTCCTCAGGCGGGAGCTACGAGCAGTACTTC
once	TRBV18	TRBJ2-3	-	CASTARTTDTQYF	TGTGCCAGCACGGCCAGGACCACAGATACGCAGTATTTT
-	TRBV11-2	TRBJ2-3	-	CASSLDSRGADTQYF	TGTGCCAGCAGCTTAGATTCTAGGGGCGCGGATACGCAGTATTTT
-	TRBV15	TRBJ1-6	-	CATSSFLQGAESNSPLHF	TGTGCCACCAGCAGCTTTTTACAGGGCGCCGAATCTAATTCACCCCTCCACTTT
-	TRBV7-9	TRBJ2-1	TRBD2	CASTRLAGSYNEQFF	TGTGCCAGCACCAGACTAGCGGGCTCCTACAATGAGCAGTTCTTC
-	TRBV10-3	TRBJ1-5	-	CAISESGGSNQPQHF	TGTGCCATCAGTGAGTCGGGCGGTAGCAATCAGCCCCAGCATTTT
-	TRBV5-1	TRBJ2-6	-	CASSLPEFSGANVLTF	TGCGCCAGCAGCTTGCCAGAGTTCTCTGGGGCCAACGTCCTGACTTTC
-	TRBV30	TRBJ1-5	-	CAWSVQQNSNQPQHF	TGTGCCTGGAGTGTACAACAGAATAGCAATCAGCCCCAGCATTTT
-	TRBV7-2	TRBJ2-3	-	CASSLGGTDTQYF	TGTGCCAGCAGCTTGGGAGGCACAGATACGCAGTATTTT
-	TRBV11-3	TRBJ2-7	TRBD1	CASSSGGGQGKNEQYF	TGTGCCAGCAGCTCCGGTGGGGGACAGGGTAAAAACGAGCAGTACTTC
-	TRBV6-1	TRBJ2-7	-	CASSATGSSYEQYF	TGTGCCAGCAGTGCCACAGGGAGCTCCTACGAGCAGTACTTC
-	TRBV4-1	TRBJ1-4	-	CASSPPPTNEKLFF	TGCGCCAGCAGCCCCCCCCCAACTAATGAAAAACTGTTTTTT
-	TRBV7-2	TRBJ1-1	-	CASSRLIRTEAFF	TGTGCCAGCAGCCGCCTAATTAGGACTGAAGCTTTCTTT
-	TRBV18	TRBJ2-3	-	CASSPWVFQSTDTQYF	TGTGCCAGCTCACCGTGGGTCTTCCAGAGCACAGATACGCAGTATTTT
-	TRBV5-4	TRBJ2-5	-	CASSLDQQETQYF	TGTGCCAGCAGCTTGGACCAACAAGAGACCCAGTACTTC
-	TRBV29-1	TRBJ2-1	-	CSALPMDTKHYNEQFF	TGCAGCGCCTTGCCCATGGATACGAAGCATTACAATGAGCAGTTCTTC
-	TRBV5-1	TRBJ2-7	TRBD1	CASSKDRETYEQYF	TGCGCCAGCAGCAAGGACAGGGAGACCTACGAGCAGTACTTC